The 20 T cell receptor beta chains listed next were all sequenced from one sample in a study of T cell responses to AZD1222 COVID-19 vaccine. Only in-frame clones appear in the TCRdb table, and some are missing; sequencing was by immunoSEQ multiplex PCR. The data contain approximately 150,000 clones, approximately 91% of them seen just once; the ten biggest clones take up around 1.3%. Source: peripheral blood, taken 28 days after the second AZD1222 dose. The receptors shown here come from an adult who received the AZD1222 COVID-19 vaccine.

CDR3 coding DNA: TGTGCCAGTAGCCCGAGACAGGGAAGCTCCTACAATGAGCAGTTCTTC. This gives the protein CASSPRQGSSYNEQFF. The J gene is TRBJ2-1, the V gene TRBV19; TRBD1 matches 7 bases. Trimming removed 6 bases from V and 0 bases from J; junction bases left unmatched: 8. From germline, CDR1 is LNHDA and CDR2 SQIVND (reference sequence). This CDR3 has 16 residues.

The chain combines TRBV7-9 with TRBJ1-4; D possibly corresponds to TRBD1 (6 bases). The CDR3 totals 15 residues. V was trimmed by 4 bases and J by 8 bases, leaving 17 bases between them. Germline V gives CDR1 SEHNR, CDR2 FQNEAQ (reference sequence). CDR3 region: CASSSRRGGGEKLFF. The CDR3 region has the DNA TGTGCCAGCAGCTCCCGTCGAGGGGGAGGGGAAAAACTGTTTTTT.

This clone has a single count. The chain combines TRBV7-9 with TRBJ2-3; possible D gene TRBD1, 6 bases. Trimming removed 5 bases from V and 3 bases from J, with 9 bases in between. The CDR3 is made up of 13 amino acids. Germline V gene sequence: CDR1 SEHNR, CDR2 FQNEAQ (reference sequence). The CDR3 spells CASSNDRTDTQYF. CDR3 bases: TGTGCCAGCAGCAATGACAGGACAGATACGCAGTATTTT.

This sequence joins TRBV15 and TRBJ1-1, with D maybe TRBD1 (6 bases). The germline V and J ends were trimmed by 3 bases and 4 bases, with 15 bases remaining between them. Germline CDR1 and CDR2: LNHNV and YYDKDF (reference sequence). CDR3 length: 15 amino acids. DNA for the CDR3: TGTGCCACCAGCAGGCCAGGGGTTCCCTCCACTGAAGCTTTCTTT. This gives the protein CATSRPGVPSTEAFF.

This sequence joins TRBV13 and TRBJ1-1; the D gene is possibly TRBD1 (6 bases). There are 22 residues in the CDR3. With 2 bases removed from V and 0 bases from J, the gap between germline ends came to 31 bases. Germline assignment: CDR1 PRHDT and CDR2 FYEKMQ (reference sequence). CDR3 residues: CASSLIRKIGETGLAVNTEAFF. The CDR3 coding sequence is TGTGCCAGCAGCTTAATCCGGAAAATCGGTGAGACAGGCCTGGCGGTGAACACTGAAGCTTTCTTT.

This chain uses TRBV24-1 with TRBJ1-5; possible D gene TRBD1, 5 bases. Germline V gene data show CDR1 as KGHDR and CDR2 as SFDVKD. V lost 3 bases, J lost 5 bases, and 10 bases lay in between. CDR3 length: 14 amino acids. CDR3 in amino acids: CATSDERDDQPQHF. The CDR3, as DNA: TGTGCCACCAGTGATGAAAGGGACGATCAGCCCCAGCATTTT.

V is TRBV7-6 and J is TRBJ2-7, with 8 bases identical to TRBD1. The CDR3 has 14 amino acids. From germline, CDR1 is SGHVS and CDR2 FNYEAQ. The V segment lost 1 base and the J segment 3 bases; nucleotides outside the gene matches: 2. CDR3 amino acids: CASSLEDRGYEQYF. As DNA, the CDR3 is TGTGCCAGCAGCTTAGAAGACAGGGGCTACGAGCAGTACTTC.

J is TRBJ1-5 and V is TRBV5-1; 7 bases align to TRBD1. Germline CDR1 reads SGHRS; CDR2 reads YFSETQ. V was clipped by 3 bases and J by 2 bases; unmatched bases: 2. CDR3 length: 14 residues. The CDR3 sequence: CASSSGQGNQPQHF. The CDR3 DNA follows: TGCGCCAGCAGCTCCGGACAGGGCAATCAGCCCCAGCATTTT.

This clone was recorded once. The chain has TRBV2 and TRBJ1-1; D not certain. Germline V CDR1 and CDR2: SNHLY, FYNNEI. This CDR3 comprises 14 residues. Trimming took off 6 bases at V and 3 bases at J, with 14 bases between the two ends. The CDR3 sequence is CASRTRSQDTEAFF. The DNA of the CDR3 is TGTGCCAGCAGAACCAGGAGTCAGGACACTGAAGCTTTCTTT.

This chain joins TRBV4-2 and TRBJ2-5; 12 nucleotides align to TRBD2. The V gene's germline CDR1 is LGHNA and CDR2 YNFKEQ. The CDR3 sequence is 17 residues long. After removal of 1 base from V and 7 bases from J, the junction contained 10 bases not matched to a gene. The CDR3 is CASSQAGTSGYSGTQYF. DNA of the CDR3: TGTGCCAGCAGCCAAGCTGGGACTAGCGGGTACTCGGGGACCCAGTACTTC.

The J gene is TRBJ2-3, the V gene TRBV18; tentative D call: TRBD2 (5 bases). Germline loops: CDR1 KGHSH, CDR2 LQKENI. V was shortened by 5 bases and J by 0 bases, with 18 bases between the two germline ends. The CDR3 is 17 residues long. CDR3 protein: CASSSRDLHGSTDTQYF. CDR3 in DNA: TGTGCCAGCTCATCCCGGGATCTACATGGTAGCACAGATACGCAGTATTTT.

The chain employs TRBV4-3 and TRBJ2-7; TRBD2 agrees at 13 bases. Losses at the gene ends were 4 bases for V and 5 bases for J; bases not matched to a gene: 8. The CDR3 runs 16 residues. Germline V lookup: CDR1 LGHNA, CDR2 YSLEER. CDR3 in DNA: TGCGCCAGCAGCCGAGACGGACTAGCGGGGGTCAACGAGCAGTACTTC. The encoded protein is CASSRDGLAGVNEQYF.

This clone was recorded once. The V gene is TRBV14, the J gene TRBJ2-6; D is ambiguous. The germline gives CDR1 SGHDN, CDR2 FVKESK. The CDR3 spans 17 residues. V was trimmed by 4 bases and J by 0 bases, leaving 13 bases between them. The CDR3 loop is CASSRASGFSGANVLTF. Here the CDR3 DNA reads TGTGCCAGCAGCCGAGCGTCGGGCTTCTCTGGGGCCAACGTCCTGACTTTC. Using reference TRBV14 and TRBJ2-6 for the parts outside the CDR3, the full variable domain is EAGVTQFPSHSVIEKGQTVTLRCDPISGHDNLYWYRRVMGKEIKFLLHFVKESKQDESGMPNNRFLAERTGGTYSTLKVQPAELEDSGVYFCASSRASGFSGANVLTFGAGSRLTVL.

The chain is built from TRBV7-9 and TRBJ1-2, with 7 bases aligning to TRBD1. This CDR3 has 16 amino acids. Trimming at V came to 1 base and at J to 4 bases, leaving 9 bases not matched to a gene. Germline loops: CDR1 SEHNR, CDR2 FQNEAQ (reference sequence). CDR3 amino acids: CASSLGLTGSTYGYTF. CDR3 bases: TGTGCCAGCAGCTTAGGGTTGACAGGGAGTACCTATGGCTACACCTTC.

The V and J genes are TRBV19 and TRBJ2-3; no firm D call. Between the trimmed V and J ends, which lost 5 bases and 0 bases, there was a span of 15 bases. This CDR3 is 16 amino acids long. Germline loops: CDR1 LNHDA, CDR2 SQIVND (reference sequence). The CDR3 loop is CASSPYTELSTDTQYF. The DNA of the CDR3 is TGTGCCAGTAGTCCTTACACTGAACTGAGCACAGATACGCAGTATTTT.

The rearrangement uses TRBV5-1 and TRBJ2-2; unclear D gene. This CDR3 comprises 15 residues. V was pared by 2 bases and J by 2 bases, with 10 bases between. Per the germline V gene, CDR1 is SGHRS and CDR2 is YFSETQ. The CDR3 sequence: CASSFSALNTGELFF. In DNA, the CDR3 is TGCGCCAGCAGCTTTTCAGCTCTAAACACCGGGGAGCTGTTTTTT.

Written as DNA, the CDR3 is TGCGCCAGCGGGGGCGGGAGCACAGATACGCAGTATTTT. It specifies CASGGGSTDTQYF. V and J are TRBV10-2 and TRBJ2-3, with a possible D match to TRBD1 (6 bases). Germline loops: CDR1 WSHSY, CDR2 SAAADI. There are 13 residues in the CDR3. V lost 8 bases, J lost 0 bases, and 9 bases lay in between.

The chain recombines TRBV10-2 with TRBJ2-5, with D possibly being TRBD1 (5 bases). This CDR3 comprises 16 residues. V was pared by 7 bases and J by 0 bases, with 18 bases between. Germline-derived CDR1 and CDR2 are WSHSY and SAAADI. CDR3 protein: CASKPRWAGNQETQYF. Here the CDR3 DNA reads TGCGCCAGCAAACCGCGGTGGGCAGGGAACCAAGAGACCCAGTACTTC.

This rearrangement joins TRBV4-1 to TRBJ1-5; D is uncertain. The CDR3 is made up of 13 amino acids. Germline V gene sequence: CDR1 MGHRA, CDR2 YSYEKL. V dropped 1 base and J dropped 6 bases, with 7 bases sitting between them. CDR3 sequence (DNA): TGCGCCAGCAGCCAAGCGGGGTCTCAGCCCCAGCATTTT. Protein product: CASSQAGSQPQHF.

The chain combines TRBV3-1 (or the pseudogene TRBV3-2) with TRBJ1-2; 7 bases line up with TRBD1. The CDR3 runs 17 residues. Germline values: CDR1 LGHDT, CDR2 YNNKEL (reference sequence). Trimming took 1 base from V and 0 from J; bases not matched to a gene: 8. CDR3 loop: CASSQGGATGPNYGYTF. As DNA, the CDR3 is TGTGCCAGCAGCCAAGGAGGCGCGACAGGGCCTAACTATGGCTACACCTTC.